The next 28 T cell receptor beta chains were all read from a single sample in a study of blood T cell repertoires in COVID-19. Here immunoSEQ multiplex PCR was the method, and the copy in TCRdb shows in-frame clones only, minus some. The repertoire holds approximately 140,000 clones, with 70% to 90% as singletons. Sequencing was carried out using peripheral blood. Every receptor here comes from a woman between 55 and 75 years old with acute or convalescent COVID-19.

The chain employs TRBV10-2 and TRBJ1-2; maybe TRBD1 (6 bases). CDR1 is WSHSY and CDR2 is SAAADI in the germline V gene. V lost 6 bases and J lost 4, with 21 bases in between. The CDR3 is 16 amino acids. In DNA, the CDR3 is TGCGCCAGCAGCCTCCGTAAGTCAGGGGACGTCTATGGCTACACCTTC. This encodes CASSLRKSGDVYGYTF.

This rearrangement joins TRBV15 to TRBJ1-5, with D hard to call. Per the germline V gene, CDR1 is LNHNV and CDR2 is YYDKDF (reference sequence). V was cut by 0 bases and J by 2 bases, with 8 bases left in between. The CDR3 spans 15 residues. The CDR3 DNA sequence: TGTGCCACCAGCAGAGACAGGATGGGCAATCAGCCCCAGCATTTT. Protein: CATSRDRMGNQPQHF.

V gene TRBV6-1 combines with J gene TRBJ1-5; D uncertain. Trimming pared 3 bases from V and 4 bases from J, leaving 13 bases between. There are 15 residues in the CDR3. In germline, CDR1 is MNHNS, CDR2 SASEGT. Here the CDR3 reads CASSERPRENQPQHF. DNA for the CDR3: TGTGCCAGCAGTGAGAGGCCTAGGGAGAATCAGCCCCAGCATTTT.

Comment on this clone: The junction shows a germline mismatch at one end, possibly a read error. The chain joins TRBV18 to TRBJ2-1; maybe TRBD2 (6 bases). Germline-derived CDR1 and CDR2 are KGHSH and LQKENI. The CDR3 has 13 residues. CDR3 sequence (DNA): TGTGCCAGCTCACTAGATCCGGGACTCAGAGTCCTCTTC. Its translation: CASSLDPGLRVLF. Full variable domain (outside the CDR3, taken from reference TRBV18 and TRBJ2-1): NAGVMQNPRHLVRRRGQEARLRCSPMKGHSHVYWYRQLPEEGLKFMVYLQKENIIDESGMPKERFSAEFPKEGPSILRIQQVVRGDSAAYFCASSLDPGLRVLFGPGTRLTVL.

The rearrangement links TRBV5-5 to TRBJ2-5, with TRBD2 matching over 7 bases. This CDR3 has 16 residues. Losses at the gene ends were 1 base for V and 2 bases for J; bases not matched to a gene: 8. Germline V lookup: CDR1 SGHKS, CDR2 YYEKEE (reference sequence). The DNA for the CDR3 is TGTGCCAGCAGCTTGCGGACGGGGGGAGGGCAAGAGACCCAGTACTTC. It is translated as CASSLRTGGGQETQYF. Combining the CDR3 with reference TRBV5-5 and TRBJ2-5 gives the whole variable domain DAGVTQSPTHLIKTRGQQVTLRCSPISGHKSVSWYQQVLGQGPQFIFQYYEKEERGRGNFPDRFSARQFPNYSSELNVNALLLGDSALYLCASSLRTGGGQETQYFGPGTRLLVL.

V gene TRBV28 combines with J gene TRBJ2-7; 7 bases match TRBD2. The germline V gene encodes CDR1 MDHEN and CDR2 SYDVKM. The CDR3 contains 15 residues. After removal of 5 bases from V and 6 bases from J, the junction contained 13 bases not matched to a gene. CDR3 region: CASSAWEGWAGEQYF. Here the CDR3 DNA reads TGTGCCAGCAGTGCTTGGGAGGGCTGGGCGGGCGAGCAGTACTTC.

CDR3 loop: CASSIRRGLASRVGELFF. In nucleotides, the CDR3 is TGTGCCAGTAGTATCCGAAGGGGACTAGCGAGTAGGGTCGGGGAGCTGTTTTTT. The chain uses TRBV19 and TRBJ2-2; 10 positions match TRBD2. The CDR3 contains 18 residues. After removal of 3 bases from V and 7 bases from J, the junction contained 14 bases not matched to a gene. Germline assignment: CDR1 LNHDA and CDR2 SQIVND (reference sequence).

This clone was observed a handful of times. The chain links TRBV2 to TRBJ2-6, with 9 bases aligning to TRBD1. The CDR3 is made up of 17 amino acids. Trimming cost V 1 base and J 2 bases; bases outside gene matches: 3. Germline V gene lookup returns CDR1 SNHLY and CDR2 FYNNEI. The CDR3 nucleotides are TGTGCCAGCAGTGAAGAACGGGACAGGGCTGGGGCCAACGTCCTGACTTTC. It is translated as CASSEERDRAGANVLTF.

The chain employs TRBV3-1 (or the pseudogene TRBV3-2) and TRBJ2-7; D unresolved. The CDR3 is 12 amino acids. Germline CDR1 and CDR2: LGHDT and YNNKEL (reference sequence). V lost 3 bases, J lost 2 bases, and 5 bases lay in between. In DNA form, the CDR3 reads TGTGCCAGCAGCCAGTCCACCTACGAGCAGTACTTC. Translated, it gives CASSQSTYEQYF.

The J gene is TRBJ1-6, the V gene TRBV28; D gene unclear. This CDR3 has 16 amino acids. Trimming took off 2 bases at V and 4 bases at J, with 12 bases between the two ends. CDR1 and CDR2 (germline): MDHEN, SYDVKM. The CDR3 DNA reads as TGTGCCAGCAGTTTAGGGCAAGGCCATTATAATTCACCCCTCCACTTT. Translating it yields CASSLGQGHYNSPLHF. The complete variable domain, with remaining parts taken from reference TRBV28 and TRBJ1-6, reads DVKVTQSSRYLVKRTGEKVFLECVQDMDHENMFWYRQDPGLGLRLIYFSYDVKMKEKGDIPEGYSVSREKKERFSLILESASTNQTSMYLCASSLGQGHYNSPLHFGNGTRLTVT.

The chain recombines TRBV11-3 with TRBJ1-2; D is possibly TRBD1 (6 bases). The germline gives CDR1 SGHNT, CDR2 YENEEA. CDR3 length: 14 amino acids. V was shortened by 1 base and J by 8 bases, with 14 bases between the two germline ends. The DNA of the CDR3 is TGTGCCAGCAGCTTAGGGCTCTCAGGGGAGGGCTACACCTTC. It codes for CASSLGLSGEGYTF.

This clone has a handful of counts. The sample has other DNA sequences that encode this CDR3 too. J is TRBJ1-3 and V is TRBV9; TRBD1 agrees at 8 bases. Germline CDR1 is SGDLS and CDR2 is YYNGEE. The CDR3 length is 16 residues. Trimming removed 0 bases from V and 4 bases from J; junction bases left unmatched: 6. The CDR3 region is CASSVDPTGGGNTIYF. CDR3 bases: TGTGCCAGCAGCGTAGATCCAACAGGGGGAGGAAACACCATATATTTT.

This chain joins TRBV11-2 and TRBJ1-1; possible D gene TRBD1, 5 bases. Germline V gives CDR1 SGHAT, CDR2 FQNNGV. This CDR3 has 14 amino acids. The V gene lost 4 bases and the J gene lost 0 bases, with 9 bases spanning the gap. The CDR3, as DNA: TGTGCCAGCAGCTCTCAGGGTCTGAACACTGAAGCTTTCTTT. It encodes CASSSQGLNTEAFF.

This clone was detected a few times. The chain has TRBV4-2 and TRBJ1-5; D not resolved. This CDR3 spans 15 amino acids. Trimming removed 1 base at V and 3 bases at J, with 10 bases between. CDR1 and CDR2 from the germline V gene are LGHNA and YNFKEQ. The CDR3 reads CASSQGNVFNQPQHF. Here the CDR3 DNA reads TGTGCCAGCAGCCAAGGTAATGTCTTCAATCAGCCCCAGCATTTT.

The V gene is TRBV2, the J gene TRBJ2-2; TRBD1 matches 7 bases. The junction had 2 bases not matched to a gene; V was cut back by 6 bases and J by 1 base. Germline CDR1 reads SNHLY; CDR2 reads FYNNEI. The CDR3 loop spans 14 amino acids. Here the CDR3 reads CASSRTGNTGELFF. CDR3 sequence (DNA): TGTGCCAGCAGCAGGACAGGGAACACCGGGGAGCTGTTTTTT.

The J gene is TRBJ2-4, the V gene TRBV7-2; no definite D call. With 8 bases removed from V and 1 base from J, the gap between germline ends came to 12 bases. Germline V gene data show CDR1 as SGHTA and CDR2 as FQGNSA. CDR3 length: 14 residues. The CDR3 reads CASGRPEAKNIQYF. Here the CDR3 DNA reads TGTGCCAGCGGTAGGCCGGAGGCCAAAAACATTCAGTACTTC.

The V and J genes are TRBV5-1 and TRBJ2-1; a weak D match, TRBD2 (6 bases). This CDR3 has 17 amino acids. CDR1 and CDR2 (germline): SGHRS, YFSETQ. V lost 7 bases and J lost 8, with 28 bases in between. CDR3 DNA sequence: TGCGCCAGCTCGGAGACCGACCTCTGGCAGGGCGGGGATGAGCAGTTCTTC. This gives the protein CASSETDLWQGGDEQFF.

The chain combines TRBV6-5 with TRBJ1-2, with D hard to call. The CDR3 length is 14 residues. Germline V CDR1 and CDR2: MNHEY, SVGAGI. The V end was cut by 7 bases, the J end by 4 bases, with 16 bases between. This CDR3 is CASMPRETAYGYTF. In DNA form, the CDR3 reads TGTGCCAGCATGCCCCGGGAAACAGCCTATGGCTACACCTTC.

The chain recombines TRBV3-1 (or the pseudogene TRBV3-2) with TRBJ2-1, with D tentatively TRBD2 (6 bases). The V end was cut by 1 base, the J end by 4 bases, with 11 bases between. CDR3 length: 15 residues. Looked up from germline, CDR1 is LGHDT and CDR2 is YNNKEL (reference sequence). This CDR3 reads CASSQGAGRYNEQFF. CDR3 nucleotide sequence: TGTGCCAGCAGCCAAGGGGCGGGGCGGTACAATGAGCAGTTCTTC.

This sequence joins TRBV6-5 and TRBJ2-7; 12 nucleotides agree with TRBD2. This CDR3 contains 16 residues. Germline V gene data show CDR1 as MNHEY and CDR2 as SVGAGI. V was clipped by 2 bases and J by 2 bases; unmatched bases: 4. This CDR3 is CASSYPRTSGAYEQYF. In DNA form, the CDR3 reads TGTGCCAGCAGTTACCCGAGGACTAGCGGGGCCTACGAGCAGTACTTC.

This chain connects TRBV11-2 to TRBJ1-1; weak D call: TRBD1 (5 bases). V was pared by 5 bases and J by 1 base, with 14 bases between. The CDR3 length is 15 residues. Germline V gene lookup returns CDR1 SGHAT and CDR2 FQNNGV. The CDR3 DNA is TGTGCCAGCAGCCCCCCAGGGATGGGGAACACTGAAGCTTTCTTT. Translated: CASSPPGMGNTEAFF.

The count of this clone is one. The genes are TRBV19 and TRBJ1-1; D is uncertain. Germline V CDR1 and CDR2: LNHDA, SQIVND (reference sequence). Trimming left V 2 bases short and J 0 bases short, with 13 bases between. This CDR3 is built from 16 residues. In DNA form, the CDR3 reads TGTGCCAGTAGTATACCAACGGGGATCGTGAACACTGAAGCTTTCTTT. This encodes CASSIPTGIVNTEAFF.

A single count supports this clone. V gene TRBV2 combines with J gene TRBJ1-2, with unresolved D. The CDR3 spans 13 residues. The V and J ends lost 8 bases and 2 bases respectively, with 12 bases between them. From germline, CDR1 is SNHLY and CDR2 FYNNEI. This CDR3 reads CASSETGNYGYTF. In DNA, the CDR3 is TGTGCCAGCTCGGAAACGGGAAACTATGGCTACACCTTC.

The rearrangement joins TRBV14 to TRBJ2-1, with D perhaps matching TRBD2 (5 bases). V lost 4 bases, J lost 2 bases, and 12 bases lay in between. CDR3 length: 15 residues. Germline CDR1 reads SGHDN; CDR2 reads FVKESK. In DNA form, the CDR3 reads TGTGCCAGCAGCCGTCCGGGATTAACCTACAATGAGCAGTTCTTC. Translated: CASSRPGLTYNEQFF.

The rearrangement links TRBV19 to TRBJ2-2; D gene ambiguous. The CDR3 length is 11 residues. Trimming took 4 bases from V and 6 from J, leaving 3 bases between them. CDR1 and CDR2 from the germline V gene are LNHDA and SQIVND (reference sequence). The CDR3 is CASSTAGELFF. The DNA for the CDR3 is TGTGCCAGTAGTACTGCCGGGGAGCTGTTTTTT.

The chain joins TRBV10-2 to TRBJ2-7, with 10 bases fitting TRBD2. CDR3 size: 15 residues. J was trimmed by 0 bases and V by 8 bases; bases with no gene match: 7. Germline values: CDR1 WSHSY, CDR2 SAAADI. CDR3 protein: CASSPLAGVSYEQYF. The CDR3, as DNA: TGCGCCAGCTCCCCTCTAGCGGGGGTCTCCTACGAGCAGTACTTC.

This clone was recorded once. The rearrangement links TRBV27 to TRBJ2-7; possibly TRBD1 for D (6 bases). The germline V gene has CDR1 MNHEY and CDR2 SMNVEV (reference sequence). The CDR3 extends over 14 amino acids. With 6 bases removed from V and 0 bases from J, the gap between germline ends came to 12 bases. The CDR3, as DNA: TGTGCCAGCAGGATGACAGGTAGCTCCTACGAGCAGTACTTC. Translation gives CASRMTGSSYEQYF.

Only a few counts were recorded for this clone. The V call is TRBV11-1, the J call TRBJ2-1, with TRBD2 identical over 13 bases. Germline loops: CDR1 SGHAT, CDR2 FQDESV (reference sequence). V lost 5 bases, J lost 4 bases, and 5 bases stayed unmatched. The CDR3 runs to 16 residues. The CDR3 nucleotides read TGTGCCAGCAGCCCAAGGACTAGCGGGGGATACAATGAGCAGTTCTTC. It codes for CASSPRTSGGYNEQFF. Variable domain in full (rest from reference TRBV11-1 and TRBJ2-1): EAEVAQSPRYKITEKSQAVAFWCDPISGHATLYWYRQILGQGPELLVQFQDESVVDDSQLPKDRFSAERLKGVDSTLKIQPAELGDSAMYLCASSPRTSGGYNEQFFGPGTRLTVL.